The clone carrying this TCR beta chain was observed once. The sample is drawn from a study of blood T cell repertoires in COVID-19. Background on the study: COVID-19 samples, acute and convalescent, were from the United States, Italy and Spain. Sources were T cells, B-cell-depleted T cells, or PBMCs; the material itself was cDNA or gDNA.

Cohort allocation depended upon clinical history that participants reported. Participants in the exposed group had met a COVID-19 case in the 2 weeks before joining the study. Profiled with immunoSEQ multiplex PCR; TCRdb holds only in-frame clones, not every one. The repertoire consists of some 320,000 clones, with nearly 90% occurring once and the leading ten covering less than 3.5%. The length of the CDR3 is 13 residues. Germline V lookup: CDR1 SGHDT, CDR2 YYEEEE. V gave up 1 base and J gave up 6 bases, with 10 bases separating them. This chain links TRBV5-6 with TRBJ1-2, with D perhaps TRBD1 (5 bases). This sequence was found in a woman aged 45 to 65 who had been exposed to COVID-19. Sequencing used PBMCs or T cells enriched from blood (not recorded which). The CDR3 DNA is TGTGCCAGCAGCTTGTGGCAGGGTCATGGCTACACCTTC. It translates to CASSLWQGHGYTF.